A selection of T cell receptor beta chains follows, all from one sample in a study of radiation and T cells in renal cell carcinoma. Generated by immunoSEQ multiplex PCR, the TCRdb table keeps only in-frame clones and is missing some. The table lists some 81,000 clones, roughly nine tenths of them singletons. The sequenced sample was blood, obtained from a patient whose treatment included radiotherapy and nephrectomy. The receptors come from a woman in her sixties or seventies with renal cell carcinoma. Each CDR3 is given with its conserved first and last residue. The D gene is left open where the match is weak. Rows may omit the clone size; those that give it use once, few, many or a size class.

D gene: -; clone size: -; J gene: TRBJ1-2; V gene: TRBV7-7; CDR3 DNA: TGTGCTAGCAGCCAACACATCCAGGAACATACTAACTATGGCTACACCTTC; CDR3 protein: CASSQHIQEHTNYGYTF
D gene: -; clone size: -; J gene: TRBJ1-5; V gene: TRBV19; CDR3 DNA: TGTGCCAGTGGGTGGGTATATAGCAATCAGCCCCAGCATTTT; CDR3 protein: CASGWVYSNQPQHF
D gene: TRBD2; clone size: -; J gene: TRBJ2-1; V gene: TRBV5-8; CDR3 DNA: TGTGCCAGCAGCTTGGGGGGGGGAAAATCCTACAATGAGCAGTTCTTC; CDR3 protein: CASSLGGGKSYNEQFF
D gene: -; clone size: -; J gene: TRBJ1-6; V gene: TRBV2; CDR3 DNA: TGTGCCAGCAGTGAGTACAGGGCTAATTCACCCCTCCACTTT; CDR3 protein: CASSEYRANSPLHF
D gene: TRBD2; clone size: -; J gene: TRBJ2-7; V gene: TRBV5-4; CDR3 DNA: TGTGCCAGCAGCTTGCGGGGGGGCGAGCAGTACTTC; CDR3 protein: CASSLRGGEQYF
D gene: TRBD1; clone size: few; J gene: TRBJ1-1; V gene: TRBV9; CDR3 DNA: TGTGCCAGCAGCGTAGGACAGGGGGCGAACACTGAAGCTTTCTTT; CDR3 protein: CASSVGQGANTEAFF
D gene: -; clone size: -; J gene: TRBJ2-1; V gene: TRBV19; CDR3 DNA: TGTGCCAGTAGTGTACCCGGCAGTGAGCAGTTCTTC; CDR3 protein: CASSVPGSEQFF
D gene: TRBD2; clone size: -; J gene: TRBJ2-1; V gene: TRBV7-2; CDR3 DNA: TGTGCCAGCAGCTCTTCTAGCGGGGGGGCCATTGAGCAGTTCTTC; CDR3 protein: CASSSSSGGAIEQFF
D gene: -; clone size: -; J gene: TRBJ2-2; V gene: TRBV30; CDR3 DNA: TGTGCCTGGAGTGTCAAGGGCAGACACACCGGGGAGCTGTTTTTT; CDR3 protein: CAWSVKGRHTGELFF
D gene: -; clone size: once; J gene: TRBJ1-4; V gene: TRBV5-4; CDR3 DNA: TGTGCCAGCAGCTTAAGGGGAAAACTGTTTTTT; CDR3 protein: CASSLRGKLFF
D gene: -; clone size: -; J gene: TRBJ1-1; V gene: TRBV6-4; CDR3 DNA: TGTGCCAGCAGTGAGGGGGGGAGGGGGACTGAAGCTTTCTTT; CDR3 protein: CASSEGGRGTEAFF
D gene: -; clone size: -; J gene: TRBJ1-1; V gene: TRBV5-4; CDR3 DNA: TGTGCCAGCAGCCCCAGTAGTAAGGTTATGAACACTGAAGCTTTCTTT; CDR3 protein: CASSPSSKVMNTEAFF
D gene: -; clone size: -; J gene: TRBJ2-7; V gene: TRBV6-6; CDR3 DNA: TGTGCCAGCCGGACCGGGGGTGGGAAGATCTACGAGCAGTACTTC; CDR3 protein: CASRTGGGKIYEQYF
D gene: TRBD2; clone size: -; J gene: TRBJ2-5; V gene: TRBV9; CDR3 DNA: TGTGCCAGCAGCGTAGGTGAGGGACTAGCGGCCCGGAGGGCCCAGTACTTC; CDR3 protein: CASSVGEGLAARRAQYF
D gene: -; clone size: -; J gene: TRBJ1-1; V gene: TRBV5-1; CDR3 DNA: TGCGCCAGCAGCTCCGGGAGTTGGGCAAACACTGAAGCTTTCTTT; CDR3 protein: CASSSGSWANTEAFF
D gene: -; clone size: -; J gene: TRBJ2-2; V gene: TRBV11-2; CDR3 DNA: TGTGCCAGCAGCCTAAACACCGGGGAGCTGTTTTTT; CDR3 protein: CASSLNTGELFF
D gene: -; clone size: -; J gene: TRBJ1-5; V gene: TRBV6-5; CDR3 DNA: TGTGCCAGCAGTTTGGGGGGCCATCAGCCCCAGCATTTT; CDR3 protein: CASSLGGHQPQHF